A single sample is the source of the 8 T cell receptor beta chains below, sequenced in a study of CD8 T cells in ankylosing spondylitis. TCRdb re-called the 5' RACE reads through MiXCR, storing one row per CDR3 protein. Counted here are fewer than 250,000 distinct CDR3 sequences, about 10% occurring once; the ten biggest clones make up around 3%. Sequencing used blood, either unsorted or a sorted T cell fraction (not recorded which). Source of these receptors: a male donor with ankylosing spondylitis or in good health (not recorded which).

This clonotype has only a few counts. This chain connects TRBV6-5 to TRBJ1-1; D is uncertain. V dropped 0 bases and J dropped 5 bases, with 10 bases sitting between them. The CDR3 sequence is 14 residues long. Germline V gene data show CDR1 as MNHEY and CDR2 as SVGAGI. CDR3 residues: CASSYSTAGTEAFF. DNA of the CDR3: TGTGCCAGCAGTTACTCGACGGCGGGGACTGAAGCTTTCTTT.

This clonotype was found many times. This sequence joins TRBV5-1 and TRBJ2-4; D may be TRBD1 (7 bases). The germline gives CDR1 SGHRS, CDR2 YFSETQ. With 1 base removed from V and 5 bases from J, the gap between germline ends came to 10 bases. The CDR3 loop spans 14 amino acids. The DNA of the CDR3 is TGCGCCAGCAGCTTGACAGGGGAGGAAAACATTCAGTACTTC. It is translated as CASSLTGEENIQYF. Complete variable domain (other parts from reference TRBV5-1 and TRBJ2-4): KAGVTQTPRYLIKTRGQQVTLSCSPISGHRSVSWYQQTPGQGLQFLFEYFSETQRNKGNFPGRFSGRQFSNSRSEMNVSTLELGDSALYLCASSLTGEENIQYFGAGTRLSVL.

There are many counts of this clonotype. The chain uses TRBV5-1 and TRBJ2-3; 8 bases map to TRBD1. The CDR3 runs to 15 residues. Germline CDR1 reads SGHRS; CDR2 reads YFSETQ. Unmatched junction bases numbered 6, after V lost 5 bases and J lost 1 base. The CDR3: CASRNGQGRTDTQYF. In DNA form, the CDR3 reads TGCGCCAGCAGGAACGGACAGGGCCGCACAGATACGCAGTATTTT.

Ten or more counts support this clonotype. The CDR3 coding sequence is TGTGCCAGCAGCGACGGGACTTCCTACGAGCAGTACTTC. This codes for CASSDGTSYEQYF. The V call is TRBV7-8, the J call TRBJ2-7; TRBD2 is a possible D gene (6 bases). Germline values: CDR1 SGHVS, CDR2 FQNEAQ. Trimming pared 5 bases from V and 1 base from J, leaving 9 bases between. This CDR3 is 13 amino acids long. Full variable domain (outside the CDR3, taken from reference TRBV7-8 and TRBJ2-7): GAGVSQSPRYKVAKRGQDVALRCDPISGHVSLFWYQQALGQGPEFLTYFQNEAQLDKSGLPSDRFFAERPEGSVSTLKIQRTQQEDSAVYLCASSDGTSYEQYFGPGTRLTVT.

In its sample, this clonotype was seen a few times. The V and J genes are TRBV7-8 and TRBJ2-3, with a tentative D call TRBD2 (5 bases). The germline CDR1 and CDR2 sequences are SGHVS and FQNEAQ. V was trimmed by 8 bases and J by 3 bases, leaving 12 bases between them. The length of the CDR3 is 13 residues. CDR3 nucleotides: TGTGCCAGCGGGCAGAGAGGGACAGATACGCAGTATTTT. It translates to CASGQRGTDTQYF. Full variable domain (missing parts from reference TRBV7-8 and TRBJ2-3): GAGVSQSPRYKVAKRGQDVALRCDPISGHVSLFWYQQALGQGPEFLTYFQNEAQLDKSGLPSDRFFAERPEGSVSTLKIQRTQQEDSAVYLCASGQRGTDTQYFGPGTRLTVL.

This clonotype was counted between two and nine times. The CDR3 region has the DNA TGTGCCAGCAGCCAAGGGAGTCACGGGGAGCTGTTTTTT. As protein: CASSQGSHGELFF. The V gene is TRBV7-2, the J gene TRBJ2-2; possibly TRBD2 for D (5 bases). The V gene's germline CDR1 is SGHTA and CDR2 FQGNSA. This CDR3 region has 13 residues. V was clipped by 5 bases and J by 7 bases, with 11 bases between them.

This clonotype was seen ten or more times. The V call is TRBV20-1, the J call TRBJ2-3; a weak D match, TRBD2 (5 bases). The ends were cut back, 6 bases at V and 0 bases at J, with 10 bases in the middle. The CDR3 has 13 amino acids. The germline V gene has CDR1 DFQATT and CDR2 SNEGSKA (reference sequence). CDR3 nucleotides: TGCAGTGCCAGCGGTACTAGCACAGATACGCAGTATTTT. It is translated as CSASGTSTDTQYF.

The chain employs TRBV7-9 and TRBJ1-2; the match to TRBD1 covers 7 bases. CDR1 is SEHNR and CDR2 is FQNEAQ in the germline V gene (reference sequence). This CDR3 is 13 amino acids long. With V trimmed by 4 bases and J by 9 bases, 8 bases remained unmatched. DNA of the CDR3: TGTGCCAGCAGCTCAGGGGGTCAAAACAGCTACACCTTC. It yields the protein CASSSGGQNSYTF.